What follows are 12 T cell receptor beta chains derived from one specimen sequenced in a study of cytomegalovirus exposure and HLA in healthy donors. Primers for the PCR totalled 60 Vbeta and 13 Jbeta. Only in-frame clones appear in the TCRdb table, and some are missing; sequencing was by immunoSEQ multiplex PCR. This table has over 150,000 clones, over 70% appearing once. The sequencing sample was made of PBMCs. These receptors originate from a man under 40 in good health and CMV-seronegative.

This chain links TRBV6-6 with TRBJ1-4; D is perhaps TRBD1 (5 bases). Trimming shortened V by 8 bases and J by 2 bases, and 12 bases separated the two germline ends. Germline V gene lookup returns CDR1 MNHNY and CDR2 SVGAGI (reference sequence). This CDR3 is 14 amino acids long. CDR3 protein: CASEGAITNEKLFF. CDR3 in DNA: TGTGCCAGCGAAGGGGCGATCACTAATGAAAAACTGTTTTTT.

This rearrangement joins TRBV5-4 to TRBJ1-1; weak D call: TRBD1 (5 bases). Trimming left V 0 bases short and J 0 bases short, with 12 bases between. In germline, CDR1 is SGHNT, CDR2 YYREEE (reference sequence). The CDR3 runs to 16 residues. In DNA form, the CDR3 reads TGTGCCAGCAGCTTGGGGCAGGGACTATTGAACACTGAAGCTTTCTTT. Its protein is CASSLGQGLLNTEAFF.

CDR3 bases: TGTGCCAGCAGAAAGACAGGGAGCTCCTACAATGAGCAGTTCTTC. This translates into CASRKTGSSYNEQFF. This chain connects TRBV25-1 to TRBJ2-1; 7 positions match TRBD1. V trimming: 6 bases; J trimming: 0 bases; junction bases outside the gene matches: 5. Germline CDR1 reads MGHDK; CDR2 reads SYGVNS. The CDR3 totals 15 residues.

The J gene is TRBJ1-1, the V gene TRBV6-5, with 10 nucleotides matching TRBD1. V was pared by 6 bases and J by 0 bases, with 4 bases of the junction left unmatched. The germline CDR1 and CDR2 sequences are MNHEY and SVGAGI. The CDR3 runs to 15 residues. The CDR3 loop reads CASRRQGAVNTEAFF. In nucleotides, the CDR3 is TGTGCCAGCAGAAGACAGGGGGCCGTGAACACTGAAGCTTTCTTT.

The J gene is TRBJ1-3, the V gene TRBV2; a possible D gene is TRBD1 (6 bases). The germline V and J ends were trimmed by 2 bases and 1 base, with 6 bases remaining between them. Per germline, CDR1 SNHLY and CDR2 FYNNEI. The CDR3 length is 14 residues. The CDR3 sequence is CASSERGSGNTIYF. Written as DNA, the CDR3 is TGTGCCAGCAGTGAAAGGGGGTCTGGAAACACCATATATTTT.

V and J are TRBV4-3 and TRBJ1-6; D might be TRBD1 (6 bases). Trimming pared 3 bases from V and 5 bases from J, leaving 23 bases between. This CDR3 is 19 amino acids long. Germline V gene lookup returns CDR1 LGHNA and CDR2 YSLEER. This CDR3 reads CASSQDHTGLGTNNSPLHF. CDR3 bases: TGCGCCAGCAGCCAGGATCATACAGGGTTGGGAACAAATAATTCACCCCTCCACTTT.

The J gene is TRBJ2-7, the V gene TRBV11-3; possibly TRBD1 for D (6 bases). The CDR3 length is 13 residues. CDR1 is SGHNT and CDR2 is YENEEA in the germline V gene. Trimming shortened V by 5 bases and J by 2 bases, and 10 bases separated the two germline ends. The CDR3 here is CASSGQMTYEQYF. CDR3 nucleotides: TGTGCCAGCAGCGGACAGATGACCTACGAGCAGTACTTC.

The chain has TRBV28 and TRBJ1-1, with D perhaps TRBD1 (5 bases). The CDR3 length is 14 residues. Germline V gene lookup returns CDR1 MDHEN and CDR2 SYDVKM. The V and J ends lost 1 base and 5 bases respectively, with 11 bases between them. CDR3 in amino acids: CASSLSGGKTEAFF. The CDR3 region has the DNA TGTGCCAGCAGTTTATCGGGGGGTAAAACTGAAGCTTTCTTT.

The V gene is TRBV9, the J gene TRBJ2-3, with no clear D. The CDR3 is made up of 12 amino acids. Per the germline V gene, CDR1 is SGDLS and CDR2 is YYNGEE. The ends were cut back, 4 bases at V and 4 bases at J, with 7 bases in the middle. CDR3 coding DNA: TGTGCCAGCAGCTCTCTTCCAGATACGCAGTATTTT. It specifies CASSSLPDTQYF.

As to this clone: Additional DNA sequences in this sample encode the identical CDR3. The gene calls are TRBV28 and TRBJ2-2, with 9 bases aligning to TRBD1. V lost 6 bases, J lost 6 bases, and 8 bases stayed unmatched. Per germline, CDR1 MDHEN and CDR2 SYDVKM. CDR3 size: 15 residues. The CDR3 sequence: CASSLTGGSSGELFF. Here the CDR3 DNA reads TGTGCCAGCAGCTTGACAGGGGGAAGCTCCGGGGAGCTGTTTTTT.

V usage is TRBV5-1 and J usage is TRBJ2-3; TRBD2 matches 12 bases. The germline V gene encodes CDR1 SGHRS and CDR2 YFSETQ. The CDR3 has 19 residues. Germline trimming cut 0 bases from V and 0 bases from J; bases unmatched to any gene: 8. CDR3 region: CASSLVTSGGRTSTDTQYF. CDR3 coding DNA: TGCGCCAGCAGCTTGGTCACTAGCGGGGGGCGAACTAGCACAGATACGCAGTATTTT.

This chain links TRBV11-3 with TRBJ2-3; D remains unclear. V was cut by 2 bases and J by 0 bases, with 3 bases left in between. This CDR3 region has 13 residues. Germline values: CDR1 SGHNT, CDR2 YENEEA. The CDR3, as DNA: TGTGCCAGCAGCTTATCTAGCACAGATACGCAGTATTTT. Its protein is CASSLSSTDTQYF.